This T cell receptor beta chain derives from a study of T cell repertoires in cytomegalovirus infection. Across the study: Indications came from public TCR beta signatures; they pointed to CMV infection and to a matching HLA type.

V dropped 5 bases and J dropped 4; count of bases not matched to a gene: 10. The CDR3 spans 16 residues. Germline loops: CDR1 MNHEY, CDR2 SVGEGT. The sample holds a few counts of this clonotype. TCRdb fed the reads into MiXCR, producing one record per CDR3 protein. This sample has fewer than 300,000 distinct CDR3 sequences, with about 25% found just once. This chain connects TRBV6-2 or TRBV6-3 to TRBJ2-7, with 11 bases lining up with TRBD2. This TCR was sampled from a human donor in good health (CMV status not recorded). Some clones in this sample may be carry-over from other donors' samples. Sequences were obtained from PBMCs. DNA of the CDR3: TGTGCCAGCAGTAGGTCTCCGGGACTAGCGGAATACGAGCAGTACTTC. Translated: CASSRSPGLAEYEQYF.